The 28 T cell receptor beta chains listed next were all sequenced from one sample in a study of cytomegalovirus exposure and HLA in healthy donors. Primers: 60 Vbeta forward and 13 Jbeta reverse. The data were produced by immunoSEQ multiplex PCR, yet TCRdb's version contains in-frame clones alone and is incomplete. The table lists approximately 290,000 clones, about 80% of them singletons. Material for sequencing was PBMCs. The receptors stem from a girl aged 2 to 10 in good health and CMV-seronegative.

The table lists this clone with a count of one. The V gene is TRBV5-4, the J gene TRBJ2-3, with 8 bases matching TRBD1. This CDR3 spans 14 amino acids. The V gene's germline CDR1 is SGHNT and CDR2 YYREEE (reference sequence). Trimming removed 4 bases from V and 2 bases from J; junction bases left unmatched: 3. This chain's CDR3 is CASSQGQATDTQYF. The CDR3 DNA is TGTGCCAGCAGCCAGGGACAGGCCACAGATACGCAGTATTTT. Drawing the rest from reference TRBV5-4 and TRBJ2-3, the complete variable domain is ETGVTQSPTHLIKTRGQQVTLRCSSQSGHNTVSWYQQALGQGPQFIFQYYREEENGRGNFPPRFSGLQFPNYSSELNVNALELDDSALYLCASSQGQATDTQYFGPGTRLTVL.

The chain carries TRBV19 and TRBJ2-7; TRBD2 matches at 9 bases. The CDR3 spans 14 residues. V dropped 5 bases and J dropped 4; count of bases not matched to a gene: 6. Germline lookup yields CDR1 LNHDA and CDR2 SQIVND (reference sequence). CDR3 sequence (DNA): TGTGCCAGTAGTGATACTAGCGGGTTATACGAGCAGTACTTC. Its protein product is CASSDTSGLYEQYF. The variable domain in full, completed from reference TRBV19 and TRBJ2-7, reads DGGITQSPKYLFRKEGQNVTLSCEQNLNHDAMYWYRQDPGQGLRLIYYSQIVNDFQKGDIAEGYSVSREKKESFPLTVTSAQKNPTAFYLCASSDTSGLYEQYFGPGTRLTVT.

This clone has only one observation. The chain has TRBV6-5 and TRBJ2-7; the match to TRBD2 covers 10 bases. The V gene end was trimmed by 10 bases and the J gene end by 7 bases; junction bases not matched to a gene: 13. This CDR3 is built from 14 residues. The germline gives CDR1 MNHEY, CDR2 SVGAGI. The CDR3 bases are TGTGCCACCGGGAGCGGGAGGGCCTCGGGGGAGCAGTACTTC. Amino acid sequence: CATGSGRASGEQYF.

The chain links TRBV7-6 to TRBJ2-7; TRBD2 matches 7 bases. Trimming at V came to 1 base and at J to 2 bases, leaving 5 bases not matched to a gene. Germline CDR1 and CDR2: SGHVS and FNYEAQ. The CDR3 length is 15 residues. CDR3 amino acids: CASSLEPSGTYEQYF. In nucleotides, the CDR3 is TGTGCCAGCAGCTTAGAGCCTAGCGGTACCTACGAGCAGTACTTC.

Only one count was recorded for this clone. The gene calls are TRBV28 and TRBJ1-1; no clear D. Trimming took off 5 bases at V and 3 bases at J, with 10 bases between the two ends. Per germline, CDR1 MDHEN and CDR2 SYDVKM. The CDR3 is made up of 13 amino acids. This chain's CDR3 is CASSNQIYTEAFF. The CDR3 coding sequence is TGTGCCAGCAGTAATCAGATTTACACTGAAGCTTTCTTT.

The rearrangement uses TRBV28 and TRBJ1-2; no clear D. The V gene lost 6 bases and the J gene lost 2 bases, with 10 bases spanning the gap. Germline V CDR1 and CDR2: MDHEN, SYDVKM. This CDR3 has 13 amino acids. The CDR3 nucleotides are TGTGCCAGCAGCCAGATACGAAACTATGGCTACACCTTC. Protein: CASSQIRNYGYTF.

The rearrangement uses TRBV5-4 and TRBJ2-2, with D uncertain. CDR3 length equals 17 residues. Looked up from germline, CDR1 is SGHNT and CDR2 is YYREEE (reference sequence). The V gene lost 1 base and the J gene lost 1 base, with 14 bases spanning the gap. The CDR3 nucleotides read TGTGCCAGCAGCTTGTTCGCAGGAACCCTGAACACCGGGGAGCTGTTTTTT. Translated: CASSLFAGTLNTGELFF.

The chain couples TRBV4-1 to TRBJ2-1; 8 bases match TRBD1. Looked up from germline, CDR1 is MGHRA and CDR2 is YSYEKL. The junction had 9 bases not matched to a gene; V was cut back by 1 base and J by 4 bases. The CDR3 extends over 17 amino acids. The CDR3 bases are TGCGCCAGCAGCCAAGCGCTACGGGACAGGCCATACAATGAGCAGTTCTTC. This gives the protein CASSQALRDRPYNEQFF.

J is TRBJ2-7 and V is TRBV9; D is possibly TRBD2 (7 bases). The CDR3 length is 15 residues. Germline CDR1 reads SGDLS; CDR2 reads YYNGEE. V shed 3 bases and J shed 1 base, with 14 bases lying between them. The CDR3 region is CASSEGGGPSYEQYF. For the CDR3, the DNA is TGTGCCAGCAGCGAGGGGGGGGGACCTTCCTACGAGCAGTACTTC.

The chain combines TRBV5-5 with TRBJ1-2; 9 nucleotides agree with TRBD1. Unmatched junction bases numbered 6, after V lost 0 bases and J lost 9 bases. The CDR3 is 14 amino acids. Germline loops: CDR1 SGHKS, CDR2 YYEKEE (reference sequence). CDR3: CASSLVTGGESYTF. The CDR3 region has the DNA TGTGCCAGCAGCTTGGTAACAGGGGGCGAGAGCTACACCTTC.

This chain links TRBV7-7 with TRBJ2-5; tentative D call: TRBD2 (6 bases). The germline V gene encodes CDR1 SSHAT and CDR2 FNYEAQ (reference sequence). The V end lost 5 bases, the J end lost 2 bases, and 21 bases lay between the germline ends. This CDR3 comprises 17 residues. The CDR3 here is CASSDYPGGHSQETQYF. The CDR3 DNA is TGTGCCAGCAGCGATTACCCCGGGGGTCACTCTCAAGAGACCCAGTACTTC.

This clone has just one count. This chain joins TRBV2 and TRBJ2-7, with D perhaps TRBD1 (7 bases). CDR3 length: 13 amino acids. V was trimmed by 2 bases and J by 6 bases, leaving 11 bases between them. The germline CDR1 and CDR2 sequences are SNHLY and FYNNEI. CDR3 nucleotides: TGTGCCAGCAGTGAAAGGGGGGACAGCGAGCAGTACTTC. It yields the protein CASSERGDSEQYF.

The chain carries TRBV30 and TRBJ1-4, with D tentatively TRBD1 (6 bases). The germline CDR1 and CDR2 sequences are GTSNPN and SVGIG (reference sequence). V lost 8 bases and J 5 bases, leaving 12 bases between the germline ends. This CDR3 has 12 amino acids. This CDR3 reads CAGGWRNEKLFF. In nucleotides, the CDR3 is TGTGCCGGGGGCTGGAGGAATGAAAAACTGTTTTTT.

This clone has a handful of counts. J is TRBJ2-7 and V is TRBV5-5, with D possibly TRBD1 on 5 matching bases. Germline CDR1 is SGHKS and CDR2 is YYEKEE (reference sequence). V shed 2 bases and J shed 3 bases, with 15 bases lying between them. The CDR3 runs to 15 residues. CDR3 amino acids: CASSLLWAGLYEQYF. The CDR3 nucleotides read TGTGCCAGCAGCTTATTATGGGCAGGGCTCTACGAGCAGTACTTC.

The CDR3 is CATWGGDNQPQHF. CDR3 DNA: TGTGCCACGTGGGGGGGTGACAATCAGCCCCAGCATTTT. V usage is TRBV28 and J usage is TRBJ1-5; possible D gene TRBD1, 5 bases. V lost 10 bases, J lost 3 bases, and 13 bases lay in between. The CDR3 totals 13 residues. The germline CDR1 and CDR2 sequences are MDHEN and SYDVKM. Full variable domain (remainder filled in from reference TRBV28 and TRBJ1-5): DVKVTQSSRYLVKRTGEKVFLECVQDMDHENMFWYRQDPGLGLRLIYFSYDVKMKEKGDIPEGYSVSREKKERFSLILESASTNQTSMYLCATWGGDNQPQHFGDGTRLSIL.

This chain links TRBV7-7 with TRBJ2-1; 13 positions match TRBD2. The germline CDR1 and CDR2 sequences are SSHAT and FNYEAQ (reference sequence). Trimming at V came to 3 bases and at J to 0 bases, leaving 14 bases not matched to a gene. The CDR3 spans 21 residues. The CDR3 region has the DNA TGTGCCAGCAGCTTTTATCCGACCCTTGGGACTAGCGGGATCTCCTACAATGAGCAGTTCTTC. This sequence encodes CASSFYPTLGTSGISYNEQFF.

J is TRBJ2-7 and V is TRBV6-5, with D maybe TRBD1 (6 bases). The CDR3 consists of 11 residues. The germline V gene encodes CDR1 MNHEY and CDR2 SVGAGI. Trimming took 7 bases from V and 6 from J, leaving 10 bases between them. The CDR3 DNA reads TGTGCCAGCATCGGGACAACCGAGCAGTACTTC. Its protein product is CASIGTTEQYF.

V is TRBV5-1 and J is TRBJ1-1, with unresolved D. The CDR3 extends over 14 amino acids. V lost 0 bases to trimming and J lost 6 bases, with 12 bases between them. Germline lookup yields CDR1 SGHRS and CDR2 YFSETQ. The CDR3 bases are TGCGCCAGCAGCTTGGGGCCCGATAACGCTGAAGCTTTCTTT. This sequence encodes CASSLGPDNAEAFF.

The rearrangement joins TRBV2 to TRBJ1-2; no reliable D call. The CDR3 covers 12 residues. V lost 3 bases and J 7 bases, leaving 9 bases between the germline ends. Looked up from germline, CDR1 is SNHLY and CDR2 is FYNNEI. The CDR3 reads CASSERRGGYTF. The CDR3 nucleotides read TGTGCCAGCAGTGAGAGGCGAGGTGGCTACACCTTC.

V is TRBV9 and J is TRBJ2-7; 9 bases line up with TRBD2. Germline V CDR1 and CDR2: SGDLS, YYNGEE. The V and J ends lost 0 bases and 3 bases, in that order; junction bases with no gene match: 4. The CDR3 contains 15 residues. CDR3 sequence reads: CASSVGGGDIYEQYF. CDR3 DNA: TGTGCCAGCAGCGTAGGCGGGGGGGATATCTACGAGCAGTACTTC.

The chain links TRBV7-3 to TRBJ2-7, with TRBD2 as a possible D gene (6 bases). The CDR3 totals 15 residues. Germline CDR1 SGHTA, CDR2 FQGTGA. V shed 1 base and J shed 2 bases, with 12 bases lying between them. In DNA form, the CDR3 reads TGTGCCAGCAGCTTAAGTGGCGGGGCTACCTACGAGCAGTACTTC. Residues: CASSLSGGATYEQYF.

This chain uses TRBV5-1 with TRBJ2-1; 7 bases are a match to TRBD2. Trimming cost V 0 bases and J 5 bases; bases outside gene matches: 8. The CDR3 is 16 residues long. Germline V lookup: CDR1 SGHRS, CDR2 YFSETQ. The CDR3 sequence is CASSLGVRSGDNEQFF. Written as DNA, the CDR3 is TGCGCCAGCAGCTTGGGTGTCAGAAGCGGGGACAATGAGCAGTTCTTC. Full variable domain (remainder filled in from reference TRBV5-1 and TRBJ2-1): KAGVTQTPRYLIKTRGQQVTLSCSPISGHRSVSWYQQTPGQGLQFLFEYFSETQRNKGNFPGRFSGRQFSNSRSEMNVSTLELGDSALYLCASSLGVRSGDNEQFFGPGTRLTVL.

The genes are TRBV27 and TRBJ2-1, with 7 bases fitting TRBD2. This CDR3 has 15 amino acids. CDR1 MNHEY and CDR2 SMNVEV come from the germline V gene (reference sequence). Unmatched junction bases numbered 8, after V lost 6 bases and J lost 3 bases. The CDR3 nucleotides are TGTGCCAGCAGCCTAGCGGTCGGATACTACAATGAGCAGTTCTTC. This gives the protein CASSLAVGYYNEQFF.

The chain employs TRBV28 and TRBJ2-1; 9 nucleotides match TRBD2. The CDR3 extends over 15 amino acids. CDR1 and CDR2 (germline): MDHEN, SYDVKM. V lost 3 bases to trimming and J lost 4 bases; unmatched junction nucleotides: 4. CDR3 bases: TGTGCCAGCAGTTTCTTCGCGGGAGGGTACAATGAGCAGTTCTTC. This sequence encodes CASSFFAGGYNEQFF.

The rearrangement joins TRBV6-5 to TRBJ1-6; 8 nucleotides line up with TRBD1. Germline V CDR1 and CDR2: MNHEY, SVGAGI. Germline trimming cut 4 bases from V and 10 bases from J; bases unmatched to any gene: 12. The CDR3 has 16 residues. The CDR3 sequence is CASSLKFGTGSSPLHF. CDR3 DNA: TGTGCCAGCAGTTTAAAATTCGGGACAGGATCCTCACCCCTCCACTTT.

A few counts support this clone. This chain connects TRBV9 to TRBJ1-5, with D possibly being TRBD1 (5 bases). CDR1 and CDR2 (germline): SGDLS, YYNGEE. V dropped 3 bases and J dropped 6 bases, with 10 bases sitting between them. This CDR3 is built from 13 residues. CDR3 nucleotides: TGTGCCAGCAGCGCGTCAGGGATTCAGCCCCAGCATTTT. It is translated as CASSASGIQPQHF. The variable domain in full, completed from reference TRBV9 and TRBJ1-5, reads DSGVTQTPKHLITATGQRVTLRCSPRSGDLSVYWYQQSLDQGLQFLIQYYNGEERAKGNILERFSAQQFPDLHSELNLSSLELGDSALYFCASSASGIQPQHFGDGTRLSIL.

The chain uses TRBV18 and TRBJ1-5, with TRBD1 matching over 8 bases. The CDR3 consists of 15 residues. Germline assignment: CDR1 KGHSH and CDR2 LQKENI. The V and J ends lost 3 bases and 3 bases, in that order; junction bases with no gene match: 4. The CDR3 sequence: CASSPQTGDNQPQHF. The CDR3 nucleotides read TGTGCCAGCTCACCCCAGACAGGGGACAATCAGCCCCAGCATTTT.

The V gene is TRBV27, the J gene TRBJ1-2; tentatively, D is TRBD1 (6 bases). V was clipped by 4 bases and J by 2 bases, with 23 bases between them. The CDR3 length is 18 residues. Germline V gene lookup returns CDR1 MNHEY and CDR2 SMNVEV (reference sequence). The CDR3 DNA reads as TGTGCCAGCAGTTCTCTGGAATATTTCGGTGGGGGCAACTATGGCTACACCTTC. Its translation is CASSSLEYFGGGNYGYTF.